This T cell receptor (beta chain) appears in the sequencing data of a study of blood T cells in healthy people across ages. Study-level results: Correlation between TCR beta diversity and naive T cell percentage was strong.

Points on this clonotype: The antigen is not known.

Through a sample-barcoded 5' primer and a J-beta primer mix, a second PCR was run for roughly 6 to 12 cycles. TCRdb re-derived calls from the 5' RACE reads in MiXCR, one entry per CDR3 protein. The sample includes about 720,000 distinct CDR3 sequences, 22% of them seen just once. The CDR3 has 13 amino acids. V was shortened by 5 bases and J by 6 bases, with 13 bases between the two germline ends. Germline assignment: CDR1 SGHVS and CDR2 FQNEAQ. This sequence originates from an older man in good health. This chain joins TRBV7-8 and TRBJ1-2; D unresolved. The sample comprised blood. The DNA for the CDR3 is TGTGCCAGCAGCCCCCGGGAATTCAATGGCTACACCTTC. Amino acids: CASSPREFNGYTF. Full variable domain (rest looked up from reference TRBV7-8 and TRBJ1-2): GAGVSQSPRYKVAKRGQDVALRCDPISGHVSLFWYQQALGQGPEFLTYFQNEAQLDKSGLPSDRFFAERPEGSVSTLKIQRTQQEDSAVYLCASSPREFNGYTFGSGTRLTVV.